This TCR beta chain originates from a study of blood T cell repertoires in COVID-19. Method: immunoSEQ multiplex PCR; TCRdb's copy keeps in-frame clones and lacks some. The data show about 50,000 clones, with over 75% seen just once and about 2.5% held by the top ten. The receptor was isolated from a woman older than 75 with COVID-19, enrolled during active disease. Sequencing used peripheral blood.

The CDR3 is CASSVPGTGGNTIYF. The CDR3 nucleotides read TGCGCCAGCAGCGTCCCCGGGACAGGTGGAAACACCATATATTTT. The chain joins TRBV5-1 to TRBJ1-3; 8 bases are a match to TRBD1. J was trimmed by 3 bases and V by 4 bases; bases with no gene match: 6. Germline CDR1 SGHRS, CDR2 YFSETQ. The CDR3 spans 15 residues.